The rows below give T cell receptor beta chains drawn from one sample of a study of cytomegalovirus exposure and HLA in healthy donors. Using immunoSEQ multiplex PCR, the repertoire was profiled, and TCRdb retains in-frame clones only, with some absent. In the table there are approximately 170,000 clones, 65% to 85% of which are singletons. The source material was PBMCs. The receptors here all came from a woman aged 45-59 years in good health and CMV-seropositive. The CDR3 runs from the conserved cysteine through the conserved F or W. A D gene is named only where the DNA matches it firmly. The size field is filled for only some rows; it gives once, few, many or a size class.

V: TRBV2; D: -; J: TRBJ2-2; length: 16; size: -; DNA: TGTGCCAGCAGAGGGGAACAGGGCGGGTGGACCGGGGAGCTGTTTTTT; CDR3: CASRGEQGGWTGELFF
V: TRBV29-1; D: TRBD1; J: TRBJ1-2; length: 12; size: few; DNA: TGCAGCGCCGGACAGGGTTCCTATGGCTACACCTTC; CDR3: CSAGQGSYGYTF
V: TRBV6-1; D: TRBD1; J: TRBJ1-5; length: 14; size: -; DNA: TGTGCCAGCAGTTGGACAGGGGGCCATCAGCCCCAGCATTTT; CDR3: CASSWTGGHQPQHF
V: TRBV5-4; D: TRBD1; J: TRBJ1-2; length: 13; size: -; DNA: TGTGCCAGCAGCACGCAGGGGGCCCATGGCTACACCTTC; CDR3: CASSTQGAHGYTF
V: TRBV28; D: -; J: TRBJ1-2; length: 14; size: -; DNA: TGTGCCAGCAGTTTGAGACAGGACTCCTATGGCTACACCTTC; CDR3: CASSLRQDSYGYTF
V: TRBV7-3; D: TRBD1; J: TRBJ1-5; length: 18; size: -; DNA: TGTGCCAGCAGCCCCAAGATACGGGGGACAGGGACGAATCAGCCCCAGCATTTT; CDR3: CASSPKIRGTGTNQPQHF
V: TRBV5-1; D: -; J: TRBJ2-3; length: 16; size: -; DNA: TGCGCCAGCAGCTTGGATGGGGGGGCGAGCACAGATACGCAGTATTTT; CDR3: CASSLDGGASTDTQYF
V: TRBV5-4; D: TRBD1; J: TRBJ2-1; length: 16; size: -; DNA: TGTGCCAGCAGCGGGACAGGGGTGAGCTCCTACAATGAGCAGTTCTTC; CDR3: CASSGTGVSSYNEQFF
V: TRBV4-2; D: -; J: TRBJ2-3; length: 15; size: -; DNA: TGTGCCAGCAGCCAACAAGAGACAGTTTCAGATACGCAGTATTTT; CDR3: CASSQQETVSDTQYF
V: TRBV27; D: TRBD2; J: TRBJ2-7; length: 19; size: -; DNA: TGTGCCAGCAGTTTATTGGGGACTAGCGGGGGGACCAGGAGGTACGAGCAGTACTTC; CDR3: CASSLLGTSGGTRRYEQYF
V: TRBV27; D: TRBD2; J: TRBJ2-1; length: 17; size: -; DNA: TGTGCCAGCAGTCCCCTTTTTGTTAGCGGGATTGAGAATGAGCAGTTCTTC; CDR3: CASSPLFVSGIENEQFF
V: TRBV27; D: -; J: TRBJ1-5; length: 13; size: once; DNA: TGTGCCAGCAGTCGTTTTAGCAATCAGCCCCAGCATTTT; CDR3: CASSRFSNQPQHF
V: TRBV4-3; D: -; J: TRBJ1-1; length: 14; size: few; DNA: TGCGCCAGCAGCCCAGACAGGATTGACACTGAAGCTTTCTTT; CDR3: CASSPDRIDTEAFF
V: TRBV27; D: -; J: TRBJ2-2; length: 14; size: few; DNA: TGTGCCAGCGGTTGGGGGAGGGGGGCCGGGGAGCTGTTTTTT; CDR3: CASGWGRGAGELFF
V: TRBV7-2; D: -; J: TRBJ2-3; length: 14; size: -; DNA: TGTGCCAGCAGCTTAAGACAGTACACAGATACGCAGTATTTT; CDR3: CASSLRQYTDTQYF
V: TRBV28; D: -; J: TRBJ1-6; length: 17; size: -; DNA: TGTGCCAGCAGCTCCCAACAGGACACCAACTATAATTCACCCCTCCACTTT; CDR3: CASSSQQDTNYNSPLHF
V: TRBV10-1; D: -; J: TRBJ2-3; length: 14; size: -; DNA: TGCGCCAGCAGTGAGTCGGTCTACACAGATACGCAGTATTTT; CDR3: CASSESVYTDTQYF
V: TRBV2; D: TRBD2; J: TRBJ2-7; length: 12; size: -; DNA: TGTGCCAGCAAGGGACTAGACTACGAGCAGTACTTC; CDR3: CASKGLDYEQYF